These 19 T cell receptor beta chains came from one sample sequenced in a study of breast tumors, draining lymph nodes, adjacent tissues. Axillary draining lymph nodes of breast cancer patients supplied the node samples. TCRdb used MiXCR to reprocess the multiplex PCR reads, holding one entry per CDR3 protein. The data hold around 290,000 distinct CDR3 sequences, with 30% observed a single time. Sequences were obtained from axillary lymph node tissue. These receptor sequences come from a female donor with breast cancer. Some clones in this sample may be carry-over from other donors' samples.

This clonotype turned up a few times. CDR3 amino acids: CASRTGTGRRRLTSGSSYEQYF. The DNA for the CDR3 is TGTGCCAGCAGGACCGGGACAGGGAGGCGGAGATTGACTAGCGGCAGCTCCTACGAGCAGTACTTC. The V gene is TRBV6-5, the J gene TRBJ2-7; D possibly matches TRBD1 or TRBD2 (9 bases each). This CDR3 contains 22 residues. V lost 6 bases to trimming and J lost 0 bases, with 36 bases between them. Germline CDR1 is MNHEY and CDR2 is SVGAGI.

The CDR3 here is CSVEGPGQGFDGELFF. DNA of the CDR3: TGCAGCGTTGAAGGACCGGGACAGGGGTTTGACGGGGAGCTGTTTTTT. The chain employs TRBV29-1 and TRBJ2-2; TRBD1 matches at 10 bases. V was clipped by 1 base and J by 7 bases; unmatched bases: 9. The CDR3 loop spans 16 amino acids. The V gene's germline CDR1 is SQVTM and CDR2 ANQGSEA.

This chain joins TRBV28 and TRBJ1-5; maybe TRBD1 (5 bases). Germline V gives CDR1 MDHEN, CDR2 SYDVKM. There are 14 residues in the CDR3. V was clipped by 3 bases and J by 4 bases, with 10 bases between them. The CDR3 DNA is TGTGCCAGCAGTTTGGGGGAGAGAAATCAGCCCCAGCATTTT. Its translation is CASSLGERNQPQHF.

This clonotype was counted many times. V gene TRBV15 combines with J gene TRBJ2-5; a possible D gene is TRBD1 (6 bases). Germline V gene lookup returns CDR1 LNHNV and CDR2 YYDKDF (reference sequence). Trimming removed 4 bases from V and 3 bases from J, with 12 bases in between. The CDR3 length is 14 residues. CDR3 region: CATSTFRGKETQYF. The CDR3 region has the DNA TGTGCCACCAGCACCTTTAGGGGGAAAGAGACCCAGTACTTC.

A word on this clonotype: A read error may produce the germline difference seen at one junction end. CDR3 bases: TGTGCTAGTGGTTCTAGTGGTACAGATACGCAGTGTTTT. Translation gives CASGSSGTDTQCF. The V call is TRBV12-5, the J call TRBJ2-3; D call uncertain. Germline CDR1 and CDR2: LGHNT and FRNRAP. This CDR3 region has 13 residues.

The chain has TRBV20-1 and TRBJ1-5, with 9 bases identical to TRBD1. V lost 4 bases to trimming and J lost 6 bases; unmatched junction nucleotides: 16. This CDR3 contains 17 residues. The germline CDR1 and CDR2 sequences are DFQATT and SNEGSKA (reference sequence). Written as DNA, the CDR3 is TGCAGTGCTAAGGGGATGACAGGGACAGGGAGCGGTCAGCCCCAGCATTTT. Translation: CSAKGMTGTGSGQPQHF.

This clonotype was recorded many times. V and J are TRBV6-5 and TRBJ1-2, with D maybe TRBD1 (6 bases). This CDR3 spans 16 amino acids. V was cut by 2 bases and J by 7 bases, with 20 bases left in between. Germline V gene lookup returns CDR1 MNHEY and CDR2 SVGAGI. CDR3 amino acids: CASSYTGKGSEGGYTF. DNA for the CDR3: TGTGCCAGCAGTTACACAGGGAAGGGCAGCGAGGGTGGCTACACCTTC.

This clonotype was observed many times. The chain joins TRBV19 to TRBJ2-3; 9 nucleotides line up with TRBD2. CDR3 length: 16 amino acids. V lost 7 bases to trimming and J lost 0 bases; unmatched junction nucleotides: 8. The V gene's germline CDR1 is LNHDA and CDR2 SQIVND (reference sequence). The CDR3 loop reads CASTPTSGLSTDTQYF. CDR3 bases: TGTGCCAGTACCCCGACTAGCGGACTTAGCACAGATACGCAGTATTTT.

The gene calls are TRBV24-1 and TRBJ2-6, with D possibly being TRBD2 (5 bases). V lost 2 bases, J lost 4 bases, and 14 bases lay in between. This CDR3 has 17 amino acids. Looked up from germline, CDR1 is KGHDR and CDR2 is SFDVKD. The CDR3 sequence is CATSDSYERGGANVLTF. The DNA of the CDR3 is TGTGCCACCAGTGATTCCTATGAGAGAGGGGGGGCCAACGTCCTGACTTTC.

This clonotype was picked up a small number of times. The chain links TRBV6-5 to TRBJ2-1; TRBD2 matches at 11 bases. The CDR3 length is 19 residues. V lost 6 bases and J lost 0; bases outside the gene matches: 13. Germline V gene data show CDR1 as MNHEY and CDR2 as SVGAGI. CDR3 sequence: CASRPLLAGGILSYNEQFF. In DNA, the CDR3 is TGTGCCAGCAGACCCCTCCTAGCGGGAGGAATCCTCTCCTACAATGAGCAGTTCTTC.

The J gene is TRBJ2-4, the V gene TRBV6-5; 7 bases line up with TRBD2. CDR3 length equals 15 residues. From germline, CDR1 is MNHEY and CDR2 SVGAGI. V lost 0 bases to trimming and J lost 8 bases; unmatched junction nucleotides: 7. The DNA for the CDR3 is TGTGCCAGCAGTTACTCGCGGGGGAGCAGCGACATTCAGTACTTC. Its translation: CASSYSRGSSDIQYF.

The sample holds many counts of this clonotype. The V call is TRBV19, the J call TRBJ2-7; 12 bases are a match to TRBD2. Germline CDR1 LNHDA, CDR2 SQIVND (reference sequence). The CDR3 has 16 amino acids. V was clipped by 3 bases and J by 7 bases; unmatched bases: 10. The CDR3 DNA follows: TGTGCCAGTAGTATCCTTCTAGCGGGAGGGCCGAGTGAGCAGTACTTC. It encodes CASSILLAGGPSEQYF.

The chain carries TRBV6-6 and TRBJ2-1, with D perhaps TRBD2 (5 bases). V dropped 2 bases and J dropped 5 bases, with 25 bases sitting between them. The CDR3 has 19 residues. CDR1 and CDR2 from the germline V gene are MNHNY and SVGAGI (reference sequence). The CDR3 region has the DNA TGTGCCAGCAGTTACCGGGGTCCTAGTGGACGGGAATTGGACAATGAGCAGTTCTTC. It yields the protein CASSYRGPSGRELDNEQFF.

This clonotype came up many times. V gene TRBV4-1 combines with J gene TRBJ2-7, with D perhaps TRBD2 (6 bases). CDR1 and CDR2 from the germline V gene are MGHRA and YSYEKL. The CDR3 extends over 15 amino acids. The V end was cut by 6 bases, the J end by 4 bases, with 19 bases between. Here the CDR3 reads CASSQFSRRGYEQYF. The CDR3 DNA sequence: TGCGCCAGCAGTCAGTTTAGCAGGAGGGGATACGAGCAGTACTTC.

This clonotype has ten or more counts. The rearrangement links TRBV4-3 to TRBJ2-1; TRBD1 might be the D (6 bases). V dropped 0 bases and J dropped 0 bases, with 12 bases sitting between them. Germline-derived CDR1 and CDR2 are LGHNA and YSLEER. The CDR3 runs 17 residues. The CDR3 here is CASSQEIQGSSYNEQFF. The CDR3 DNA is TGCGCCAGCAGCCAAGAGATACAGGGAAGCTCCTACAATGAGCAGTTCTTC.

This clonotype appeared many times. The V gene is TRBV2, the J gene TRBJ2-2; 7 bases agree with TRBD2. In germline, CDR1 is SNHLY, CDR2 FYNNEI. CDR3 size: 14 residues. V shed 4 bases and J 1 base; nucleotides not matched to a gene: 0. In DNA form, the CDR3 reads TGTGCCAGCAGTGGCGGGAGGAACACCGGGGAGCTGTTTTTT. Translating it yields CASSGGRNTGELFF.

This clonotype came up a few times. The chain combines TRBV13 with TRBJ2-2, with 9 nucleotides matching TRBD2. This CDR3 region has 14 residues. V was pared by 2 bases and J by 5 bases, with 0 bases of the junction left unmatched. CDR1 and CDR2 (germline): PRHDT, FYEKMQ (reference sequence). In DNA, the CDR3 is TGTGCCAGCAGCTTACTAGCGGGAACCGGGGAGCTGTTTTTT. Protein: CASSLLAGTGELFF.

This clonotype turned up a few times. This sequence may be a read error, since a much larger clone differs from it by one base. The V call is TRBV2, the J call TRBJ1-3; D unclear. The CDR3 consists of 15 residues. Germline lookup yields CDR1 SNHLY and CDR2 FYNNEI. This chain's CDR3 is CASSEDQIPGNTICF. The CDR3, as DNA: TGTGCCAGCAGTGAAGATCAGATCCCTGGAAACACCATATGTTTT.

This clonotype was seen only a few times. This sequence joins TRBV3-1 and TRBJ2-5; 9 bases line up with TRBD2. The ends lost 1 base at V and 2 bases at J; junction bases unmatched: 8. In germline, CDR1 is LGHDT, CDR2 YNNKEL (reference sequence). The CDR3 covers 17 residues. The CDR3 bases are TGTGCCAGCAGCCAAGTAACTAGCGGGTACCTACAAGAGACCCAGTACTTC. Translated, it gives CASSQVTSGYLQETQYF.